This TCR beta chain was identified during a study of Tregs in tolerant kidney transplant recipients. Sequencing used immunoSEQ multiplex PCR; TCRdb keeps in-frame clones, though not all of them. This table holds roughly 32,000 clones. Concerning this clone: The antigen remains unidentified. The DNA ends 3 residues before the CDR3 does, and the rest of the CDR3 is filled in from the germline J gene.

General observations from the study: Changing PCR primers prevented nucleotide comparison between some patients' samples.

From germline, CDR1 is SEHNR and CDR2 FQNEAQ (reference sequence). This CDR3 is built from 14 residues. Trimming removed 0 bases at V and 4 bases at J, with 9 bases between. The sample was CD8+ T cells from blood, taken before the transplant. The chain recombines TRBV7-9 with TRBJ1-1, with D tentatively TRBD1 (6 bases). The TCR originated in a human donor who received a combined kidney and bone marrow transplant. The covered CDR3 bases are TGTGCCAGCAGCTTAGCAGGGGGTGGCACTGAA. Its protein is CASSLAGGGTE. The complete CDR3 protein is CASSLAGGGTEAFF. The full variable domain, rest sourced from reference TRBV7-9 and TRBJ1-1, is DTGVSQNPRHKITKRGQNVTFRCDPISEHNRLYWYRQTLGQGPEFLTYFQNEAQLEKSRLLSDRFSAERPKGSFSTLEIQRTEQGDSAMYLCASSLAGGGTEAFFGQGTRLTVV.